The 27 T cell receptor beta chains listed next were all sequenced from one sample in a study of blood T cell repertoires in COVID-19 (dated by TCRdb to about 2020). Receptor libraries were prepared by the immunoSEQ multiplex PCR assay. Drawn from immuneACCESS, this table holds only the in-frame rearrangements with V and J called that TCRdb kept. Clones are partly lost; checked studies trace under half to an unresolved V gene and leave the rest unexplained. For this sample there are about 220,000 clones; 75% to 90% appear just once. Roughly 8.2% of the sample lies in the top ten. The sequenced sample consisted of peripheral blood. The receptors originated from a woman of 80 years or more with COVID-19, enrolled during active disease.

This rearrangement joins TRBV7-3 to TRBJ1-1; D unresolved. The CDR3 covers 11 residues. Germline values: CDR1 SGHTA, CDR2 FQGTGA. V was pared by 10 bases and J by 5 bases, with 11 bases between. CDR3 residues: CATLEGTEAFF. The DNA for the CDR3 is TGTGCCACCCTGGAGGGAACTGAAGCTTTCTTT.

The V gene is TRBV5-1, the J gene TRBJ2-3; TRBD1 matches 9 bases. The CDR3 runs to 19 residues. V trimming: 4 bases; J trimming: 2 bases; junction bases outside the gene matches: 17. CDR1 SGHRS and CDR2 YFSETQ come from the germline V gene. The CDR3 DNA reads as TGCGCCAGCAGCCCGCTCCCCGCGGGACAGGGTATGGTCACAGATACGCAGTATTTT. Protein product: CASSPLPAGQGMVTDTQYF.

V gene TRBV30 combines with J gene TRBJ1-6; 10 bases are shared with TRBD1. CDR1 and CDR2 from the germline V gene are GTSNPN and SVGIG (reference sequence). The CDR3 spans 15 residues. J was trimmed by 10 bases and V by 2 bases; bases with no gene match: 8. The CDR3 spells CAWSPGQGDWSPLHF. CDR3 sequence (DNA): TGTGCCTGGAGTCCCGGACAGGGGGATTGGTCACCCCTCCACTTT.

This clone has just a few counts. This sequence joins TRBV11-2 and TRBJ2-3; 7 bases agree with TRBD2. The CDR3 runs 15 residues. V shed 0 bases, J shed 6 bases, and the junction held 6 bases outside the gene matches. The germline CDR1 and CDR2 sequences are SGHAT and FQNNGV. In DNA form, the CDR3 reads TGTGCCAGCAGCTTAGATCGTGCGGGAGCCGATACGCAGTATTTT. Encoded protein: CASSLDRAGADTQYF.

This chain uses TRBV9 with TRBJ1-2; TRBD1 aligns across 8 bases. V trimming: 2 bases; J trimming: 8 bases; junction bases outside the gene matches: 11. CDR1 is SGDLS, CDR2 YYNGEE, per germline. The CDR3 covers 15 residues. The CDR3 sequence is CASSVLTGASGGYTF. CDR3 in DNA: TGTGCCAGCAGCGTTTTGACAGGGGCCTCTGGGGGCTACACCTTC.

The chain joins TRBV4-3 to TRBJ2-7, with TRBD2 matching 8 bases. The J segment lost 4 bases and the V segment lost 1 base, leaving 3 bases of the junction unmatched. This CDR3 spans 14 amino acids. Germline CDR1 reads LGHNA; CDR2 reads YSLEER. CDR3 loop: CASSQVLAAYEQYF. DNA for the CDR3: TGCGCCAGCAGCCAAGTACTAGCGGCTTACGAGCAGTACTTC.

This rearrangement joins TRBV4-3 to TRBJ2-5; D unresolved. CDR1 and CDR2 from the germline V gene are LGHNA and YSLEER. CDR3 length: 13 residues. V lost 1 base, J lost 2 bases, and 5 bases lay in between. The CDR3 sequence is CASSQAVQETQYF. Here the CDR3 DNA reads TGCGCCAGCAGCCAAGCGGTTCAAGAGACCCAGTACTTC.

J is TRBJ1-3 and V is TRBV5-4; tentatively, D is TRBD1 (5 bases). Germline V CDR1 and CDR2: SGHNT, YYREEE (reference sequence). The germline V and J ends were trimmed by 3 bases and 0 bases, with 13 bases remaining between them. The CDR3 consists of 16 residues. CDR3 residues: CASSYIGGSSGNTIYF. The CDR3 nucleotides are TGTGCCAGCAGCTACATCGGGGGGAGCTCTGGAAACACCATATATTTT.

This chain connects TRBV2 to TRBJ2-7; 12 nucleotides agree with TRBD2. The CDR3 spans 14 residues. Germline CDR1 reads SNHLY; CDR2 reads FYNNEI. Germline trimming cut 4 bases from V and 3 bases from J; bases unmatched to any gene: 1. The CDR3 region has the DNA TGTGCCAGCAGTGCGGGACTAGCGGGCTACGAGCAGTACTTC. Protein: CASSAGLAGYEQYF.

The rearrangement joins TRBV18 to TRBJ1-1, with D possibly being TRBD1 (5 bases). The ends were cut back, 0 bases at V and 1 base at J, with 12 bases in the middle. Germline V gives CDR1 KGHSH, CDR2 LQKENI. CDR3 length equals 16 residues. The CDR3 spells CASSPPKIQGNTEAFF. The CDR3, as DNA: TGTGCCAGCTCACCACCGAAGATCCAGGGGAACACTGAAGCTTTCTTT.

In DNA, the CDR3 is TGTGCCAGCAGCCCAGGGGATTCACCCCTCCACTTT. It encodes CASSPGDSPLHF. V usage is TRBV7-9 and J usage is TRBJ1-6; D is possibly TRBD1 (6 bases). The CDR3 spans 12 residues. The ends were cut back, 5 bases at V and 8 bases at J, with 7 bases in the middle. The germline V gene encodes CDR1 SEHNR and CDR2 FQNEAQ (reference sequence).

The chain combines TRBV7-8 with TRBJ2-2, with 11 nucleotides matching TRBD1. The CDR3 length is 17 residues. Germline V gives CDR1 SGHVS, CDR2 FQNEAQ. V dropped 4 bases and J dropped 6; count of bases not matched to a gene: 10. CDR3 sequence: CASSSLWDRGMSGELFF. CDR3 DNA sequence: TGTGCCAGCAGCTCCCTTTGGGACAGGGGGATGTCCGGGGAGCTGTTTTTT.

The chain carries TRBV6-2 or TRBV6-3 and TRBJ1-2; D uncertain. V was pared by 5 bases and J by 3 bases, with 4 bases between. The CDR3 covers 11 residues. Germline V gives CDR1 MNHEY, CDR2 SVGEGT. The DNA for the CDR3 is TGTGCCAGCAGTCGGGACTATGGCTACACCTTC. Its protein is CASSRDYGYTF.

This chain links TRBV19 with TRBJ2-5; D is unclear. Trimming removed 5 bases from V and 4 bases from J, with 14 bases in between. CDR1 and CDR2 from the germline V gene are LNHDA and SQIVND (reference sequence). The length of the CDR3 is 14 residues. The CDR3 spells CASSPQTPGETQYF. The CDR3 DNA follows: TGTGCCAGTAGTCCCCAGACTCCGGGAGAGACCCAGTACTTC.

The V gene is TRBV28, the J gene TRBJ1-5; 7 bases map to TRBD1. Germline lookup yields CDR1 MDHEN and CDR2 SYDVKM. The CDR3 is 16 amino acids. V was pared by 7 bases and J by 1 base, with 10 bases of the junction left unmatched. As DNA, the CDR3 is TGTGCCAGCAATACCCTAGGGGGCAGGAGCAATCAGCCCCAGCATTTT. Translated, it gives CASNTLGGRSNQPQHF. Together with reference TRBV28 and TRBJ1-5, the CDR3 gives the full variable domain: DVKVTQSSRYLVKRTGEKVFLECVQDMDHENMFWYRQDPGLGLRLIYFSYDVKMKEKGDIPEGYSVSREKKERFSLILESASTNQTSMYLCASNTLGGRSNQPQHFGDGTRLSIL.

V gene TRBV18 combines with J gene TRBJ1-2; 9 bases map to TRBD1. The CDR3 extends over 15 amino acids. Germline V gene lookup returns CDR1 KGHSH and CDR2 LQKENI. The junction had 8 bases not matched to a gene; V was cut back by 5 bases and J by 4 bases. CDR3 region: CASSYSGTGSYGYTF. The CDR3 region has the DNA TGTGCCAGCTCATACTCTGGGACAGGGAGCTATGGCTACACCTTC.

This rearrangement joins TRBV28 to TRBJ1-5; TRBD1 is a possible D gene (5 bases). Germline CDR1 MDHEN, CDR2 SYDVKM. There are 12 residues in the CDR3. Trimming stripped 8 bases from V and 5 bases from J, with 10 bases between. CDR3 nucleotides: TGTGCCAGCTCCCAGGGATATCAGCCCCAGCATTTT. Translation gives CASSQGYQPQHF.

The rearrangement joins TRBV2 to TRBJ1-2; possibly TRBD1 for D (6 bases). The CDR3 extends over 13 amino acids. The germline gives CDR1 SNHLY, CDR2 FYNNEI. V was clipped by 4 bases and J by 4 bases, with 10 bases between them. As DNA, the CDR3 is TGTGCCAGCAGTGTTGCCAGGGGCTATGGCTACACCTTC. Protein sequence: CASSVARGYGYTF.

This clone was seen a handful of times. The CDR3 loop reads CATSRPSGSEDEQFF. The CDR3 DNA reads as TGTGCCACCAGCAGGCCTAGCGGGAGCGAGGATGAGCAGTTCTTC. The chain combines TRBV15 with TRBJ2-1; 10 bases line up with TRBD2. Germline trimming cut 3 bases from V and 8 bases from J; bases unmatched to any gene: 7. The V gene's germline CDR1 is LNHNV and CDR2 YYDKDF (reference sequence). The CDR3 sequence is 15 residues long.

This rearrangement joins TRBV5-1 to TRBJ1-5; D is possibly TRBD1 (6 bases). The ends were cut back, 4 bases at V and 5 bases at J, with 16 bases in the middle. Germline CDR1 is SGHRS and CDR2 is YFSETQ. The CDR3 has 15 amino acids. The CDR3 sequence: CASSPIPGGYQPQHF. The CDR3 nucleotides are TGCGCCAGCAGCCCGATCCCGGGGGGCTATCAGCCCCAGCATTTT.

This chain links TRBV10-1 with TRBJ1-1, with a tentative D call TRBD1 (5 bases). This CDR3 is built from 14 residues. Trimming stripped 0 bases from V and 0 bases from J, with 5 bases between. CDR1 is WNHNN, CDR2 SYGVQD, per germline (reference sequence). The CDR3 DNA reads as TGCGCCAGCAGTGAGTCGACAGTGAACACTGAAGCTTTCTTT. The encoded protein is CASSESTVNTEAFF.

The chain is built from TRBV19 and TRBJ1-3; tentative D call: TRBD1 (5 bases). Trimming cost V 7 bases and J 0 bases, with 16 bases left between them. The CDR3 sequence is 16 residues long. CDR1 and CDR2 from the germline V gene are LNHDA and SQIVND (reference sequence). The DNA of the CDR3 is TGTGCCAGTAAGGTAACAGGTCCCTACTCTGGAAACACCATATATTTT. This sequence encodes CASKVTGPYSGNTIYF.

The chain employs TRBV5-1 and TRBJ1-2; D gene unclear. Germline loops: CDR1 SGHRS, CDR2 YFSETQ. The germline V and J ends were trimmed by 0 bases and 4 bases, with 7 bases remaining between them. The CDR3 totals 13 residues. DNA for the CDR3: TGCGCCAGCAGCTTGGGAGAGGGCTATGGCTACACCTTC. It yields the protein CASSLGEGYGYTF.

The chain uses TRBV7-2 and TRBJ2-7, with 7 bases that match TRBD1. This CDR3 contains 15 residues. Unmatched junction bases numbered 8, after V lost 6 bases and J lost 0 bases. Per germline, CDR1 SGHTA and CDR2 FQGNSA. The CDR3, as DNA: TGTGCCAGCAGTCAGGACAGGAGTAGCTCCTACGAGCAGTACTTC. It translates to CASSQDRSSSYEQYF.

The V gene is TRBV28, the J gene TRBJ1-5; TRBD1 agrees at 11 bases. The length of the CDR3 is 16 residues. The germline V gene encodes CDR1 MDHEN and CDR2 SYDVKM. V was pared by 5 bases and J by 7 bases, with 10 bases of the junction left unmatched. The CDR3 DNA follows: TGTGCCAGCAGTCCCGGGGACAGGGGGAGGGGGCAGCCCCAGCATTTT. This codes for CASSPGDRGRGQPQHF.

This clone occurred once. The chain couples TRBV7-2 to TRBJ2-1; D gene uncertain. Deletions cut 0 bases from V and 10 bases from J, with 10 bases between. This CDR3 region has 13 residues. Per germline, CDR1 SGHTA and CDR2 FQGNSA. CDR3 coding DNA: TGTGCCAGCAGCTTAGCGTCGGGTCGGGAGCAGTTCTTC. Encoded protein: CASSLASGREQFF. The full variable domain, in which reference TRBV7-2 and TRBJ2-1 provide the parts outside the CDR3, is GAGVSQSPSNKVTEKGKDVELRCDPISGHTALYWYRQSLGQGLEFLIYFQGNSAPDKSGLPSDRFSAERTGGSVSTLTIQRTQQEDSAVYLCASSLASGREQFFGPGTRLTVL.

The chain links TRBV9 to TRBJ1-2; a possible D gene is TRBD1 (5 bases). The CDR3 is 15 residues long. Germline V lookup: CDR1 SGDLS, CDR2 YYNGEE. V gave up 4 bases and J gave up 4 bases, with 17 bases separating them. CDR3 sequence: CASSPQSGFGYGYTF. CDR3 DNA: TGTGCCAGCAGCCCTCAGTCAGGGTTCGGCTATGGCTACACCTTC.